This T cell receptor (beta chain) derives from a study of blood T cell repertoires in COVID-19. Study-level background: Material from acute and convalescent COVID-19 was sourced from the United States, Italy and Spain. PBMCs, B-cell-depleted T cells, or T cells were the source of the cDNA or gDNA that made up the material.

Per the original methods: Reference gene primer amplification in the assay estimated nucleated cell counts. Profiled with immunoSEQ multiplex PCR; TCRdb holds only in-frame clones, not every one. V, J and clone size reflect that table, while D and trimming were determined from the DNA. The table shows roughly 200,000 clones, with roughly nine tenths occurring only once. Germline assignment: CDR1 SGHTA and CDR2 FQGNSA. The V end lost 4 bases, the J end lost 11 bases, and 18 bases lay between the germline ends. CDR3 length: 14 amino acids. Sequencing used peripheral blood. The V and J genes are TRBV7-2 and TRBJ1-5; TRBD1 might be the D (6 bases). This receptor was taken from a woman between 18 and 30 years old who had recovered from COVID-19. DNA of the CDR3: TGTGCCAGCAGCTACCGGGACACGTCTGAAACCCAGCATTTT. Protein sequence: CASSYRDTSETQHF.